These 13 T cell receptor beta chains originate from one sample sequenced in a study of T cells after yellow fever vaccination. MiXCR, applied by TCRdb to the 5' RACE reads, yields one record per CDR3 protein. The data show some 350,000 distinct CDR3 sequences, roughly 10% seen once. This specimen was PBMCs, taken on the day of the first yellow fever vaccination. The receptors here all came from a man in his late teens or twenties who received the YFV17D yellow fever vaccine.

The rearrangement uses TRBV6-1 and TRBJ2-3; D uncertain. Per germline, CDR1 MNHNS and CDR2 SASEGT. V lost 8 bases and J 1 base, leaving 13 bases between the germline ends. The CDR3 has 14 residues. The CDR3 DNA reads TGTGCCAGCTCTAGGCGCCGGGGCACAGATACGCAGTATTTT. Translation gives CASSRRRGTDTQYF.

This sequence joins TRBV6-1 and TRBJ1-3; no definite D call. This CDR3 spans 16 amino acids. Germline lookup yields CDR1 MNHNS and CDR2 SASEGT. Trimming cost V 5 bases and J 4 bases, with 18 bases left between them. The CDR3 nucleotides are TGTGCCAGCAGTCGCCAGGAGGTCGCGTCCGGAAACACCATATATTTT. Its translation: CASSRQEVASGNTIYF.

V gene TRBV29-1 combines with J gene TRBJ1-4; maybe TRBD1 (5 bases). Trimming took 0 bases from V and 8 from J, leaving 16 bases between them. Germline V gene sequence: CDR1 SQVTM, CDR2 ANQGSEA. This CDR3 has 15 residues. CDR3 sequence reads: CSVEDPWAGPEKLFF. For the CDR3, the DNA is TGCAGCGTTGAAGATCCGTGGGCAGGGCCCGAAAAACTGTTTTTT.

The sample holds a few counts of this clonotype. This chain connects TRBV6-5 to TRBJ1-1; weak D call: TRBD1 (6 bases). Germline CDR1 reads MNHEY; CDR2 reads SVGAGI. V lost 2 bases and J lost 0, with 13 bases in between. The CDR3 runs to 16 residues. The CDR3 is CASSYGTWGMNTEAFF. For the CDR3, the DNA is TGTGCCAGCAGTTACGGGACATGGGGCATGAACACTGAAGCTTTCTTT.

This clonotype was detected only a few times. The CDR3 DNA reads as TGCGCCAGCAGCCAATTATATCTGGGAGGCTACGAGCAGTACGTC. Protein sequence: CASSQLYLGGYEQYV. The V and J genes are TRBV4-1 and TRBJ2-7, with D tentatively TRBD2 (6 bases). The germline V gene encodes CDR1 MGHRA and CDR2 YSYEKL. Trimming removed 2 bases at V and 3 bases at J, with 14 bases between. This CDR3 region has 15 residues.

The rearrangement joins TRBV19 to TRBJ2-7; D ambiguous. V gave up 0 bases and J gave up 1 base, with 19 bases separating them. CDR1 is LNHDA and CDR2 is SQIVND in the germline V gene (reference sequence). This CDR3 has 18 amino acids. The CDR3 loop is CASSIDRWQPRWSYEQYV. CDR3 coding DNA: TGTGCCAGTAGTATAGATCGGTGGCAGCCACGATGGTCCTACGAGCAGTACGTC.

This rearrangement joins TRBV4-3 to TRBJ2-1; 10 bases line up with TRBD2. Germline assignment: CDR1 LGHNA and CDR2 YSLEER. Trimming cost V 0 bases and J 4 bases; bases outside gene matches: 3. This CDR3 contains 16 residues. CDR3 nucleotides: TGCGCCAGCAGCCAAGAGAGTAGCGGGGGGTACAATGAGCAGTTCTTC. This encodes CASSQESSGGYNEQFF.

This clonotype occurred a few times. The chain has TRBV7-2 and TRBJ2-3, with 8 bases matching TRBD2. V shed 0 bases and J 2 bases; nucleotides not matched to a gene: 7. The CDR3 length is 17 residues. CDR1 is SGHTA, CDR2 FQGNSA, per germline. The CDR3 sequence is CASSLALAGGFTDTQYF. The CDR3 DNA reads TGTGCCAGCAGCTTAGCGCTGGCGGGGGGCTTCACAGATACGCAGTATTTT.

About this clonotype: A single base separates this from a much larger clone, so it may be a read error. The chain employs TRBV27 and TRBJ1-5; D may be TRBD1 (5 bases). V lost 4 bases and J 3 bases, leaving 7 bases between the germline ends. The CDR3 spans 13 residues. Germline V gene data show CDR1 as MNHEY and CDR2 as SMNVEV (reference sequence). CDR3 sequence (DNA): TGTGCCAGCAGTTACAGGATCAATCAGCCCCAGCATTTT. The encoded protein is CASSYRINQPQHF.

In its sample, this clonotype was seen a few times. The rearrangement uses TRBV6-5 and TRBJ2-1; TRBD2 is a possible D gene (7 bases). The CDR3 loop spans 17 amino acids. Germline lookup yields CDR1 MNHEY and CDR2 SVGAGI. The V and J ends lost 5 bases and 2 bases respectively, with 19 bases between them. The CDR3 loop reads CASSTTSRGGPYNEQFF. The CDR3 nucleotides read TGTGCCAGCAGTACAACCTCTAGGGGGGGCCCCTACAATGAGCAGTTCTTC.

The rearrangement links TRBV29-1 to TRBJ2-7, with D tentatively TRBD1 (7 bases). The CDR3 loop spans 13 amino acids. The V gene's germline CDR1 is SQVTM and CDR2 ANQGSEA. The germline V and J ends were trimmed by 1 base and 3 bases, with 10 bases remaining between them. The CDR3 sequence: CSVEVQGGYEQYF. The CDR3 DNA reads as TGCAGCGTTGAAGTTCAGGGGGGCTACGAGCAGTACTTC.

The chain employs TRBV20-1 and TRBJ2-5; 9 bases map to TRBD2. Unmatched junction bases numbered 6, after V lost 1 base and J lost 6 bases. Germline CDR1 reads DFQATT; CDR2 reads SNEGSKA (reference sequence). CDR3 length: 14 residues. CDR3 in amino acids: CSARVGSGGQTQYF. The CDR3 DNA is TGCAGTGCTAGAGTCGGTAGCGGGGGACAGACCCAGTACTTC.

Notes on this clonotype: The junction shows a germline mismatch at one end, possibly a read error. This chain links TRBV7-8 with TRBJ2-3, with 15 positions matching TRBD2. CDR3 length equals 16 residues. The V gene's germline CDR1 is SGHVS and CDR2 FQNEAQ. Here the CDR3 DNA reads TGTGCCAGCAGCCCGGGACTAGCGGGGGGCCCAGATACGCAGAATTTT. Translated, it gives CASSPGLAGGPDTQNF. Complete variable domain (other parts from reference TRBV7-8 and TRBJ2-3): GAGVSQSPRYKVAKRGQDVALRCDPISGHVSLFWYQQALGQGPEFLTYFQNEAQLDKSGLPSDRFFAERPEGSVSTLKIQRTQQEDSAVYLCASSPGLAGGPDTQNFGPGTRLTVL.